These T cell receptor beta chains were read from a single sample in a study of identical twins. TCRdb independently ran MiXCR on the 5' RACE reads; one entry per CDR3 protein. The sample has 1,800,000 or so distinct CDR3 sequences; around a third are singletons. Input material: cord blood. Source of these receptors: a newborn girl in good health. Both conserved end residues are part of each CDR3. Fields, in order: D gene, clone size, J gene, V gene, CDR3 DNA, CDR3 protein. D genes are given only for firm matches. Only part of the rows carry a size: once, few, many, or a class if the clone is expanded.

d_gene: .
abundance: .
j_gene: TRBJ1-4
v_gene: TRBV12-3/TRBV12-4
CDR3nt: TGTGCCAGCAGGGGGGTAATTAATGAAAAACTGTTTTTT
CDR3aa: CASRGVINEKLFF

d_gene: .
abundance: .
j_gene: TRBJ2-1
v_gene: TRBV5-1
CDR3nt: TGCGCCAGCAGCTTGGCCGGGGCCTCTCGCGGTGAGCAGTTCTTC
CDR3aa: CASSLAGASRGEQFF

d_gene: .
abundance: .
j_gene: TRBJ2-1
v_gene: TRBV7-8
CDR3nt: TGTGCCAGCAGCTTAGCCCTAGGGGTTACGTATGAGCAGTTCTTC
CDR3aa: CASSLALGVTYEQFF

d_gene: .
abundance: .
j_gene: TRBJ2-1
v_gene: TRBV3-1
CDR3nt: TGTGCCAGCAGCCAGGCCGGGACCTACGATGAGCAGTTCTTC
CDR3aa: CASSQAGTYDEQFF

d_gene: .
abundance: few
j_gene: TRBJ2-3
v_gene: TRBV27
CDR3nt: TGTGCCAGCAGTTTATCGGTGTGGCGTAGCACAGATACGCAGTATTTT
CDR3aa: CASSLSVWRSTDTQYF

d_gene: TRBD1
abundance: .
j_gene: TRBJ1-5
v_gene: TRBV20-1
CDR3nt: TGCGGCGCATCTATGACAGGGGACAATCAGCCCCAGCATTTT
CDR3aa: CGASMTGDNQPQHF

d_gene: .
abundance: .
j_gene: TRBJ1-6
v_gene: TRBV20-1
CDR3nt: TGCAGTGCTAGTAATTGGGAGGGCAATTCACCCCTCCACTTT
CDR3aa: CSASNWEGNSPLHF

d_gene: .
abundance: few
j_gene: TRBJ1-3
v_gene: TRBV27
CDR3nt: TGTGCCAGCTCGACAGGTTCTGGAAACACCATATATTTT
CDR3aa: CASSTGSGNTIYF

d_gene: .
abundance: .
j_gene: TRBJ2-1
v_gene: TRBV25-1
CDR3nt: TGTGCCAGCAGTCCCCCTTTCCAAAGCTCCTACAATGAGCAGTTCTTC
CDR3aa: CASSPPFQSSYNEQFF

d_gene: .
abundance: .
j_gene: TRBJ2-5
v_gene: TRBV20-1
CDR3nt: TGCAGTGCTAGGCATAAGGGGGAGACCCAGTACTTC
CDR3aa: CSARHKGETQYF

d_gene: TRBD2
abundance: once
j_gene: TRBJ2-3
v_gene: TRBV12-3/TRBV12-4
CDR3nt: TGTGTCAGCAGGCTTACTAGCGGGGTTAGCACAGATACGCAGTATTTT
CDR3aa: CVSRLTSGVSTDTQYF

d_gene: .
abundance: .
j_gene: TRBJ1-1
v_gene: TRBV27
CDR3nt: TGTGCCAGCAGTTTATACAGTGGAGACACTGAAGCTTTCTTT
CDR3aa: CASSLYSGDTEAFF

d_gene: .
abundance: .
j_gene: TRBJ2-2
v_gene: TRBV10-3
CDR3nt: TGTGCCAGTGGACTCCCGAACACCGGGGAGCTGTTTTTT
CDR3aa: CASGLPNTGELFF

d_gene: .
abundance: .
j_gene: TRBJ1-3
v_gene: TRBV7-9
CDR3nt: TGTGCCAGCAGCTTACCCGCGGGCAGACGAAACACCATATATTTT
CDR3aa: CASSLPAGRRNTIYF

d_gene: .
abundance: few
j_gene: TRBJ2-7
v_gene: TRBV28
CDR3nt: TGTGCCAGCAGTTTACAGGGGGGGATCGGCGAGCAGTACTTC
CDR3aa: CASSLQGGIGEQYF

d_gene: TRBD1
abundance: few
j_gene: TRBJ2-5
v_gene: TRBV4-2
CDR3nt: TGTGCCAGCAGCCAGGGGACAGGGGGCGAAGAGACCCAGTACTTC
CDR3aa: CASSQGTGGEETQYF

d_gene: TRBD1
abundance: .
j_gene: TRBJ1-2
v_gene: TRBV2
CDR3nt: TGTGCCAGCAGTGCCGTACAGGGGATCTCTGGCTGCACCTTC
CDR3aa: CASSAVQGISGCTF

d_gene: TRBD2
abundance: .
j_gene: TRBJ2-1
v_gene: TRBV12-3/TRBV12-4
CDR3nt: TGTGCCAGCAGTTTTGGAGCGGGACTCTACAATGAGCAGTTCTTC
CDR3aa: CASSFGAGLYNEQFF

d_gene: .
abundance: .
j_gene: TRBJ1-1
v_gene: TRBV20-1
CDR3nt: TGCAGTGCTTACACAGAGCCAACTGAAGCTTTCTTT
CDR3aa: CSAYTEPTEAFF

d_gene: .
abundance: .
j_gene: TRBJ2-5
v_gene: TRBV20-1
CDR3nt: TGCAGTGCTAGTCCCCAATGGTACCAAGAGACCCAGTACTTC
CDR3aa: CSASPQWYQETQYF

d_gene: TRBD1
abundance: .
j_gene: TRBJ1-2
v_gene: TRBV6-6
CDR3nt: TGTGCCAGCAGTTACTCTACAGGGGGCTCGTATGGCTACACCTTC
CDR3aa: CASSYSTGGSYGYTF

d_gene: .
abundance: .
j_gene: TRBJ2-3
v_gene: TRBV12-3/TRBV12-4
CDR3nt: TGTGCCAGCAGTTTAGGGCCAGCTGCGACCACAGATACGCAGTATTTT
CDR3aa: CASSLGPAATTDTQYF

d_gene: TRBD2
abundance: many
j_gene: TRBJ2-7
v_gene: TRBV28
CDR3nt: TGTGCCAGCAGTTACCCCTGGGGGACTACACTCTACGAGCAGTACTTC
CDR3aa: CASSYPWGTTLYEQYF

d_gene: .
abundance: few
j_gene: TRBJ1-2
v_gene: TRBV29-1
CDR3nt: TGCAGCGCTGGGAGAGGGGACCGTAACTATGGCTACACCTTC
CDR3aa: CSAGRGDRNYGYTF

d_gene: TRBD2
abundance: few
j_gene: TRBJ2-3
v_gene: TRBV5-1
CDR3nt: TGCGCCAGCAGCTTGGCTGCTAGCGGGGGGTCCCTCGGCACAGATACGCAGTATTTT
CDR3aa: CASSLAASGGSLGTDTQYF

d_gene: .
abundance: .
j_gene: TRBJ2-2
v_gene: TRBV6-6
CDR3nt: TGTGCCAGCAGTTACTCCCCGGGCAACACCGGGGAGCTGTTTTTT
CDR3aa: CASSYSPGNTGELFF

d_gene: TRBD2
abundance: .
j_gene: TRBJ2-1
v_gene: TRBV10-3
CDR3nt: TGTGCCACCAGTGAGTCGGGGCTAGCGGGAGGGGAAGGCTACAATGAGCAGTTCTTC
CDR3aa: CATSESGLAGGEGYNEQFF

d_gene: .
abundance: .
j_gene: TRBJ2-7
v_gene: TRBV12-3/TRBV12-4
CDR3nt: TGTGCCAGCAGTTTAAGGCCTTCCCCGTTCTCTTCTTACAATGAGCAGTACTTC
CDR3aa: CASSLRPSPFSSYNEQYF

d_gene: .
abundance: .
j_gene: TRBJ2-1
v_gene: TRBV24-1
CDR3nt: TGTGCCACCAGTGCGGGTCTCAGGGGCGGTGAGCAGTTCTTC
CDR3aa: CATSAGLRGGEQFF

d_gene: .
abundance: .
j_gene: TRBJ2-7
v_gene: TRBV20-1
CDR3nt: TGCAGTGCTACCCAGGGGACTGATTGGTCCTACGAGCAGTACTTC
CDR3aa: CSATQGTDWSYEQYF

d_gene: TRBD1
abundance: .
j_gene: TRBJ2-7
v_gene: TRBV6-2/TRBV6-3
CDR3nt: TGTGCCAGCAGTTATTTTGGGACAGCGTCCTACGAGCAGTACTTC
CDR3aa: CASSYFGTASYEQYF

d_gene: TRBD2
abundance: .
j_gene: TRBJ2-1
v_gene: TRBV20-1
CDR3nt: TGCAGTGCTAGACATCCCGGGGGAGGGTACAATGAGCAGTTCTTC
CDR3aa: CSARHPGGGYNEQFF